These 13 T cell receptor beta chains were all obtained from the same sample, sequenced in a study of B cell selection in AIRE deficiency. Only in-frame clones appear in the TCRdb table, and some are missing; sequencing was by immunoSEQ multiplex PCR. The data show tens of thousands of clones, around 90% seen once. Sorted regulatory T cells were CD4-positive, CD25-high and CD127-low or negative. The sample comprised CD4+CD25+ Tregs sorted from PBMCs. The receptors stem from a human donor in good health.

In its sample, this clone was seen once. J is TRBJ2-5 and V is TRBV6-5; 11 bases are shared with TRBD1. CDR3 length equals 15 residues. The ends lost 6 bases at V and 4 bases at J; junction bases unmatched: 7. Germline V gene lookup returns CDR1 MNHEY and CDR2 SVGAGI. CDR3 in DNA: TGTGCCAGCAGGCGGGACAGGGGGTGGAGAGAGACCCAGTACTTC. It translates to CASRRDRGWRETQYF.

The chain combines TRBV2 with TRBJ2-1; the D is unclear. Trimming removed 5 bases from V and 12 bases from J, with 11 bases in between. Germline V CDR1 and CDR2: SNHLY, FYNNEI. CDR3 length equals 11 residues. CDR3 loop: CASSPLTVQFF. DNA of the CDR3: TGTGCCAGCAGTCCCCTGACTGTGCAGTTCTTC.

The chain has TRBV18 and TRBJ2-2; a possible D gene is TRBD2 (6 bases). V dropped 3 bases and J dropped 5 bases, with 25 bases sitting between them. The length of the CDR3 is 19 residues. Germline CDR1 reads KGHSH; CDR2 reads LQKENI. CDR3 bases: TGTGCCAGCTCACCCATCATGTTTCTGGAGGGGAGAGAGACCGGGGAGCTGTTTTTT. It translates to CASSPIMFLEGRETGELFF.

The chain links TRBV19 to TRBJ1-5; D remains unclear. The germline CDR1 and CDR2 sequences are LNHDA and SQIVND (reference sequence). CDR3 size: 15 residues. Trimming pared 0 bases from V and 3 bases from J, leaving 9 bases between. The CDR3 loop reads CASSIDPSFNQPQHF. Here the CDR3 DNA reads TGTGCCAGTAGTATAGATCCGAGCTTCAATCAGCCCCAGCATTTT.

The chain employs TRBV5-1 and TRBJ2-1; 12 bases are a match to TRBD2. Germline CDR1 and CDR2: SGHRS and YFSETQ. This CDR3 is 21 amino acids long. V was clipped by 4 bases and J by 9 bases; unmatched bases: 26. CDR3 sequence (DNA): TGCGCCAGCAGCCCCTCTCTTCTAGCGGGAGGGCCGTCGTTTTTTATGGGTGAGCAGTTCTTC. It is translated as CASSPSLLAGGPSFFMGEQFF.

The CDR3 loop reads CSVSGDSGEQYF. CDR3 nucleotide sequence: TGCAGCGTCAGCGGAGACTCGGGTGAGCAGTACTTC. This chain joins TRBV29-1 and TRBJ2-7, with D possibly matching TRBD2 (5 bases). The CDR3 covers 12 residues. Trimming removed 6 bases from V and 7 bases from J, with 16 bases in between. The germline gives CDR1 SQVTM, CDR2 ANQGSEA.

The rearrangement uses TRBV7-9 and TRBJ2-1; 13 bases are shared with TRBD2. The ends lost 2 bases at V and 8 bases at J; junction bases unmatched: 6. Per germline, CDR1 SEHNR and CDR2 FQNEAQ (reference sequence). The CDR3 has 16 amino acids. CDR3 sequence: CASSLWGLAGLDEQFF. The DNA for the CDR3 is TGTGCCAGCAGCTTATGGGGACTAGCGGGACTCGATGAGCAGTTCTTC.

The J gene is TRBJ1-2, the V gene TRBV15, with 7 bases matching TRBD1. Looked up from germline, CDR1 is LNHNV and CDR2 is YYDKDF (reference sequence). V was clipped by 1 base and J by 0 bases; unmatched bases: 2. This CDR3 is built from 15 residues. For the CDR3, the DNA is TGTGCCACCAGCAGAGCCAGGGGGTCTAACTATGGCTACACCTTC. Residues: CATSRARGSNYGYTF.

The V gene is TRBV2, the J gene TRBJ1-1; D remains ambiguous. Germline CDR1 reads SNHLY; CDR2 reads FYNNEI. This CDR3 has 13 residues. Trimming left V 4 bases short and J 5 bases short, with 11 bases between. The DNA for the CDR3 is TGTGCCAGCAGTGCGGAGGAGGGAACTGAAGCTTTCTTT. Its translation is CASSAEEGTEAFF.

V and J are TRBV7-3 and TRBJ2-7, with D unresolved. Germline values: CDR1 SGHTA, CDR2 FQGTGA. The CDR3 is 13 amino acids. With 3 bases removed from V and 4 bases from J, the gap between germline ends came to 10 bases. CDR3 in amino acids: CASSLGLGYEQYF. Here the CDR3 DNA reads TGTGCCAGCAGCTTGGGTCTGGGGTACGAGCAGTACTTC. The full variable domain, rest sourced from reference TRBV7-3 and TRBJ2-7, is GAGVSQTPSNKVTEKGKYVELRCDPISGHTALYWYRQSLGQGPEFLIYFQGTGAADDSGLPNDRFFAVRPEGSVSTLKIQRTERGDSAVYLCASSLGLGYEQYFGPGTRLTVT.

The chain uses TRBV25-1 and TRBJ2-5, with no clear D. From germline, CDR1 is MGHDK and CDR2 SYGVNS. V dropped 4 bases and J dropped 5 bases, with 14 bases sitting between them. The CDR3 sequence is 14 residues long. DNA of the CDR3: TGTGCCAGCAGTGGGAACCTAGTAGGCGAGACCCAGTACTTC. Translation gives CASSGNLVGETQYF.

V and J are TRBV5-1 and TRBJ2-5; D perhaps matches TRBD2 (6 bases). The V end was cut by 6 bases, the J end by 4 bases, with 19 bases between. Germline V lookup: CDR1 SGHRS, CDR2 YFSETQ. The CDR3 totals 15 residues. The chain's CDR3 is CASTSGGSGPETQYF. DNA of the CDR3: TGCGCCAGCACCTCCGGGGGTAGCGGACCAGAGACCCAGTACTTC.

In this sample, this clone turned up once. The rearrangement uses TRBV19 and TRBJ2-3; no clear D. The CDR3 consists of 14 residues. Germline CDR1 LNHDA, CDR2 SQIVND (reference sequence). The V gene lost 5 bases and the J gene lost 3 bases, with 12 bases spanning the gap. CDR3 bases: TGTGCCAGTAGTCCGCCTGGCGTAACAGATACGCAGTATTTT. Encoded protein: CASSPPGVTDTQYF.